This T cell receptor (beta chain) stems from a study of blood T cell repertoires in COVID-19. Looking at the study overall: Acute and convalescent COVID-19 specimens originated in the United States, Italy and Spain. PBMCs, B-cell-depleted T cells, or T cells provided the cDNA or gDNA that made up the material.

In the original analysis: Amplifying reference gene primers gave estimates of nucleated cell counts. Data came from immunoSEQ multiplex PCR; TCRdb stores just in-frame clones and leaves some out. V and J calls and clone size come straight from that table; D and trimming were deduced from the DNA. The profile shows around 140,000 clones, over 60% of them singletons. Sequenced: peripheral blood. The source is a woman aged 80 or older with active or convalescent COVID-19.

The CDR3 sequence is CASSEGGTGGSPLHF. DNA for the CDR3: TGTGCCAGCAGTGAGGGTGGGACAGGGGGTTCACCCCTCCACTTT. J is TRBJ1-6 and V is TRBV25-1; TRBD1 agrees at 11 bases. The germline gives CDR1 MGHDK, CDR2 SYGVNS. V was clipped by 3 bases and J by 9 bases; unmatched bases: 4. CDR3 length: 15 amino acids.